The 20 T cell receptor beta chains given below trace back to one sample, sequenced in a study of shared clonotypes between healthy human individuals. Clones were read by immunoSEQ multiplex PCR, and TCRdb kept only the in-frame ones, dropping some. Of some 1.5 million clones listed, 98% were seen once; the top ten hold around 0.45%. Material: naive CD4+ T cells sorted from blood. Specified subset: CD45RA+ positively selected. These receptors were taken from a man aged 25 to 40 in good health.

This clone was seen only once. V is TRBV6-5 and J is TRBJ1-4; possible D gene TRBD1, 5 bases. Trimming pared 4 bases from V and 7 bases from J, leaving 16 bases between. Germline values: CDR1 MNHEY, CDR2 SVGAGI. This CDR3 has 15 residues. The chain's CDR3 is CASSSVDTGGEKLFF. CDR3 nucleotides: TGTGCCAGCAGTTCCGTGGACACGGGAGGTGAAAAACTGTTTTTT.

The chain links TRBV6-5 to TRBJ2-7; 13 positions match TRBD2. V was pared by 6 bases and J by 6 bases, with 5 bases of the junction left unmatched. Germline CDR1 and CDR2: MNHEY and SVGAGI. There are 14 residues in the CDR3. CDR3 sequence (DNA): TGTGCCAGCAGCCTACTAGCGGGGGGGGGCGAGCAGTACTTC. Translated: CASSLLAGGGEQYF.

The rearrangement links TRBV18 to TRBJ1-5, with 10 positions matching TRBD1. With V trimmed by 3 bases and J by 7 bases, 3 bases remained unmatched. This CDR3 is built from 14 residues. Germline V lookup: CDR1 KGHSH, CDR2 LQKENI. CDR3 protein: CASSPDRGQQPQHF. The DNA of the CDR3 is TGTGCCAGCTCACCCGACAGGGGGCAACAGCCCCAGCATTTT.

J is TRBJ2-1 and V is TRBV5-4; 9 bases are a match to TRBD2. The CDR3 covers 16 residues. With V trimmed by 4 bases and J by 1 base, 6 bases remained unmatched. Germline values: CDR1 SGHNT, CDR2 YYREEE (reference sequence). The CDR3 here is CASSPRTSESYNEQFF. CDR3 DNA sequence: TGTGCCAGCAGCCCGCGGACTAGCGAGTCCTACAATGAGCAGTTCTTC.

J is TRBJ2-5 and V is TRBV18; no firm D call. Matching the DNA end better, TRBJ2-7 makes the J call doubtful. Germline loops: CDR1 KGHSH, CDR2 LQKENI. CDR3 size: 16 residues. CDR3 protein: CASSLIEAATGYEQYF. CDR3 nucleotide sequence: TGTGCCAGCTCACTGATCGAGGCAGCGACCGGGTACGAGCAGTACTTC.

The rearrangement joins TRBV7-2 to TRBJ2-7; no reliable D call. Germline V gene sequence: CDR1 SGHTA, CDR2 FQGNSA. This CDR3 comprises 15 residues. The germline V and J ends were trimmed by 2 bases and 2 bases, with 13 bases remaining between them. The CDR3 coding sequence is TGTGCCAGCAGCTTAATAGTTATGCAAACCTACGAGCAGTACTTC. This gives the protein CASSLIVMQTYEQYF. Full variable domain (outside the CDR3, taken from reference TRBV7-2 and TRBJ2-7): GAGVSQSPSNKVTEKGKDVELRCDPISGHTALYWYRQSLGQGLEFLIYFQGNSAPDKSGLPSDRFSAERTGGSVSTLTIQRTQQEDSAVYLCASSLIVMQTYEQYFGPGTRLTVT.

The count of this clone is one. The genes are TRBV28 and TRBJ1-5; TRBD1 might be the D (5 bases). The CDR3 has 14 amino acids. V lost 7 bases to trimming and J lost 8 bases, with 18 bases between them. Germline V gene data show CDR1 as MDHEN and CDR2 as SYDVKM. CDR3 bases: TGTGCCAGCACCCAAGGGGTTTTCCAGAAGCCCCAGCATTTT. Amino acid sequence: CASTQGVFQKPQHF.

The chain's CDR3 is CASSYSKIGLNEQFF. The CDR3 nucleotides are TGTGCCAGCAGTTACTCGAAAATAGGGTTAAATGAGCAGTTCTTC. This sequence joins TRBV6-6 and TRBJ2-1, with D hard to call. The CDR3 is 15 amino acids. CDR1 is MNHNY, CDR2 SVGAGI, per germline (reference sequence). Trimming stripped 0 bases from V and 7 bases from J, with 13 bases between.

This clone was found once. The chain is built from TRBV5-1 and TRBJ2-1; TRBD2 aligns across 11 bases. Germline V gene lookup returns CDR1 SGHRS and CDR2 YFSETQ. This CDR3 region has 15 residues. The junction had 3 bases not matched to a gene; V was cut back by 1 base and J by 6 bases. CDR3 amino acids: CASSLTGLAVNEQFF. The DNA of the CDR3 is TGCGCCAGCAGCTTGACGGGACTAGCGGTCAATGAGCAGTTCTTC.

This rearrangement joins TRBV5-1 to TRBJ1-1, with D possibly being TRBD1 (5 bases). The V end lost 4 bases, the J end lost 0 bases, and 22 bases lay between the germline ends. Germline CDR1 is SGHRS and CDR2 is YFSETQ. This CDR3 comprises 18 residues. The CDR3 loop is CASSPGERHLSMNTEAFF. In nucleotides, the CDR3 is TGCGCCAGCAGCCCGGGGGAGCGGCACTTGAGCATGAACACTGAAGCTTTCTTT. Drawing the rest from reference TRBV5-1 and TRBJ1-1, the complete variable domain is KAGVTQTPRYLIKTRGQQVTLSCSPISGHRSVSWYQQTPGQGLQFLFEYFSETQRNKGNFPGRFSGRQFSNSRSEMNVSTLELGDSALYLCASSPGERHLSMNTEAFFGQGTRLTVV.

This clone has only one observation. The chain uses TRBV7-2 and TRBJ1-2; D may be TRBD1 (5 bases). Germline assignment: CDR1 SGHTA and CDR2 FQGNSA. V was trimmed by 3 bases and J by 3 bases, leaving 11 bases between them. The CDR3 runs to 14 residues. The CDR3 here is CASSFPGTDYGYTF. CDR3 sequence (DNA): TGTGCCAGCAGCTTCCCCGGGACGGACTATGGCTACACCTTC.

The rearrangement uses TRBV18 and TRBJ1-5; D unresolved. CDR1 KGHSH and CDR2 LQKENI come from the germline V gene. The CDR3 is made up of 17 amino acids. The V end lost 2 bases, the J end lost 4 bases, and 18 bases lay between the germline ends. CDR3 sequence: CASSPYSGSVNNQPQHF. CDR3 nucleotides: TGTGCCAGCTCACCATATTCGGGCTCAGTTAATAATCAGCCCCAGCATTTT.

This rearrangement joins TRBV11-2 to TRBJ2-5, with D perhaps TRBD2 (5 bases). Trimming pared 4 bases from V and 1 base from J, leaving 7 bases between. The CDR3 covers 13 residues. CDR1 SGHAT and CDR2 FQNNGV come from the germline V gene. CDR3 DNA: TGTGCCAGCAGCTCAGCGGTCCAAGAGACCCAGTACTTC. Its protein is CASSSAVQETQYF. Using reference TRBV11-2 and TRBJ2-5 for the parts outside the CDR3, the full variable domain is EAGVAQSPRYKIIEKRQSVAFWCNPISGHATLYWYQQILGQGPKLLIQFQNNGVVDDSQLPKDRFSAERLKGVDSTLKIQPAKLEDSAVYLCASSSAVQETQYFGPGTRLLVL.

The rearrangement links TRBV30 to TRBJ2-7; 10 bases line up with TRBD2. Germline trimming cut 0 bases from V and 3 bases from J; bases unmatched to any gene: 11. This CDR3 comprises 17 residues. From germline, CDR1 is GTSNPN and CDR2 SVGIG (reference sequence). This CDR3 is CAWSVKASGRGLYEQYF. CDR3 in DNA: TGTGCCTGGAGTGTAAAAGCTAGCGGGAGAGGACTCTACGAGCAGTACTTC.

A single count supports this clone. The chain recombines TRBV5-1 with TRBJ1-1, with unresolved D. V dropped 5 bases and J dropped 1 base, with 9 bases sitting between them. This CDR3 region has 13 residues. Looked up from germline, CDR1 is SGHRS and CDR2 is YFSETQ. The CDR3 bases are TGCGCCAGCAGTCAGCTCACGAACACTGAAGCTTTCTTT. Amino acid sequence: CASSQLTNTEAFF.

This chain connects TRBV6-5 to TRBJ2-1; weak D call: TRBD1 (6 bases). V gave up 5 bases and J gave up 8 bases, with 10 bases separating them. The CDR3 sequence is 12 residues long. Germline V gives CDR1 MNHEY, CDR2 SVGAGI. The CDR3 spells CASSQQGDEQFF. As DNA, the CDR3 is TGTGCCAGCAGTCAACAGGGTGATGAGCAGTTCTTC.

The V and J genes are TRBV5-5 and TRBJ2-1, with D possibly being TRBD1 (6 bases). This CDR3 comprises 14 residues. V was cut by 0 bases and J by 9 bases, with 13 bases left in between. Looked up from germline, CDR1 is SGHKS and CDR2 is YYEKEE (reference sequence). DNA for the CDR3: TGTGCCAGCAGCTTGGCCGGGACAATCGTTGAGCAGTTCTTC. This sequence encodes CASSLAGTIVEQFF.

The chain recombines TRBV4-3 with TRBJ2-1; the D is unclear. Trimming shortened V by 1 base and J by 5 bases, and 18 bases separated the two germline ends. The CDR3 length is 17 residues. Germline CDR1 is LGHNA and CDR2 is YSLEER. Written as DNA, the CDR3 is TGCGCCAGCAGCCAAGGATTAAGACCTGCGGCCGACAATGAGCAGTTCTTC. The encoded protein is CASSQGLRPAADNEQFF.

The V call is TRBV7-2, the J call TRBJ2-3; unclear D gene. The germline CDR1 and CDR2 sequences are SGHTA and FQGNSA. V was shortened by 4 bases and J by 8 bases, with 4 bases between the two germline ends. The CDR3 loop spans 10 amino acids. The CDR3 spells CASSSSTQYF. CDR3 in DNA: TGTGCCAGCAGCTCAAGTACGCAGTATTTT.

The V gene is TRBV7-8, the J gene TRBJ2-3; no firm D call. V lost 1 base and J 2 bases, leaving 13 bases between the germline ends. CDR3 length equals 16 residues. The germline CDR1 and CDR2 sequences are SGHVS and FQNEAQ. CDR3 sequence (DNA): TGTGCCAGCAGCTTAGAAAGGTGGGGAAACACAGATACGCAGTATTTT. It codes for CASSLERWGNTDTQYF.